The present TCR beta chain was sequenced within a study of cytomegalovirus exposure and HLA in healthy donors. Study outcomes and limitations: A later analysis linked a missense variant in DCLRE1C to the trimming of TCR beta V and J genes. Some segments of the V type, notably TRBV6-2 and TRBV6-3, were excluded as indistinguishable.

About this clone: The antigen remains undetermined. An end of the junction differs from the germline gene, which may be a read error.

PCR involved 60 Vbeta and 13 Jbeta primers. Profiling relied on immunoSEQ multiplex PCR, and the TCRdb table lists in-frame clones only, not all of them. The repertoire holds 180,000 or so clones, under 80% seen once, with around 2.9% in the top ten. CDR3 size: 12 residues. Germline-derived CDR1 and CDR2 are SNHLY and FYNNEI. The V and J genes are TRBV2 and TRBJ2-2; D is unclear. The sample consisted of PBMCs. This sequence was found in a man in his forties in good health and CMV-seronegative. The CDR3 sequence is CAGSVVTGELFF. The CDR3 DNA is TGTGCCGGCAGTGTCGTCACCGGGGAGCTGTTTTTT.